Below are 21 T cell receptor beta chains sequenced from a single sample in a study of OX40 agonist ivuxolimab in advanced cancers. Sequencing used immunoSEQ multiplex PCR; TCRdb keeps in-frame clones, though not all of them. The table lists 50,000 to 70,000 clones, 80% to 90% of them singletons, with roughly an eighth in the top ten. The sequencing used CD4+ or CD8+ T cells sorted from blood, collected in a trial of the OX40 agonist ivuxolimab. All receptors derive from an adult with an advanced solid tumor such as melanoma, head and neck, liver or kidney cancer.

This sequence joins TRBV5-4 and TRBJ2-7; 7 bases agree with TRBD2. The CDR3 spans 14 residues. V was pared by 0 bases and J by 9 bases, with 9 bases of the junction left unmatched. Germline-derived CDR1 and CDR2 are SGHNT and YYREEE (reference sequence). In DNA form, the CDR3 reads TGTGCCAGCAGCTTGGGCGGGGGAGTGAGTTGGCAGTACTTC. The encoded protein is CASSLGGGVSWQYF. The variable domain in full, with the rest retrieved from reference TRBV5-4 and TRBJ2-7, is ETGVTQSPTHLIKTRGQQVTLRCSSQSGHNTVSWYQQALGQGPQFIFQYYREEENGRGNFPPRFSGLQFPNYSSELNVNALELDDSALYLCASSLGGGVSWQYFGPGTRLTVT.

V is TRBV5-4 and J is TRBJ2-1; D ambiguous. The CDR3 runs to 13 residues. The germline gives CDR1 SGHNT, CDR2 YYREEE (reference sequence). V was cut by 0 bases and J by 2 bases, with 3 bases left in between. The CDR3 nucleotides read TGTGCCAGCAGCTTGGACACCTACAATGAGCAGTTCTTC. Residues: CASSLDTYNEQFF.

The chain couples TRBV19 to TRBJ2-1; 11 bases agree with TRBD2. The V gene end was trimmed by 6 bases and the J gene end by 9 bases; junction bases not matched to a gene: 7. The CDR3 loop spans 14 amino acids. The germline V gene encodes CDR1 LNHDA and CDR2 SQIVND (reference sequence). The CDR3 DNA reads as TGTGCCAGTAGCCTCCTAGCGGGGGGCGGTGAGCAGTTCTTC. Its translation is CASSLLAGGGEQFF.

This clone was counted a few times. The chain links TRBV7-3 to TRBJ2-1; 11 bases map to TRBD2. Germline V lookup: CDR1 SGHTA, CDR2 FQGTGA. The V segment lost 3 bases and the J segment 2 bases; nucleotides outside the gene matches: 0. This CDR3 contains 15 residues. The CDR3 reads CASSLTSGAYNEQFF. For the CDR3, the DNA is TGTGCCAGCAGCTTGACTAGCGGGGCCTACAATGAGCAGTTCTTC.

V and J are TRBV5-7 and TRBJ2-6; D is ambiguous. TRBV5-7 is an open reading frame, and its role is uncertain. The CDR3 loop spans 13 amino acids. V was trimmed by 7 bases and J by 5 bases, leaving 10 bases between them. In nucleotides, the CDR3 is TGTGCCAGCGTACAAAGTCGGGCCAACGTCCTGACTTTC. It specifies CASVQSRANVLTF.

This clone was observed a single time. The rearrangement links TRBV27 to TRBJ1-2; no reliable D call. The V end was cut by 5 bases, the J end by 3 bases, with 7 bases between. This CDR3 has 12 amino acids. Germline CDR1 and CDR2: MNHEY and SMNVEV (reference sequence). Written as DNA, the CDR3 is TGTGCCAGCAGTACGGCTCACTATGGCTACACCTTC. It encodes CASSTAHYGYTF.

The gene calls are TRBV7-8 and TRBJ1-4, with no clear D. The CDR3 contains 15 residues. CDR1 and CDR2 from the germline V gene are SGHVS and FQNEAQ. Trimming removed 2 bases at V and 4 bases at J, with 11 bases between. The CDR3 protein is CASSLWRELNEKLFF. CDR3 nucleotide sequence: TGTGCCAGCAGCTTATGGCGGGAACTTAATGAAAAACTGTTTTTT. Filled out from reference TRBV7-8 and TRBJ1-4, the complete variable domain reads GAGVSQSPRYKVAKRGQDVALRCDPISGHVSLFWYQQALGQGPEFLTYFQNEAQLDKSGLPSDRFFAERPEGSVSTLKIQRTQQEDSAVYLCASSLWRELNEKLFFGSGTQLSVL.

The chain joins TRBV9 to TRBJ2-3; the match to TRBD2 covers 9 bases. Germline V CDR1 and CDR2: SGDLS, YYNGEE. The V segment lost 0 bases and the J segment 5 bases; nucleotides outside the gene matches: 7. This CDR3 has 16 residues. The CDR3 DNA reads as TGTGCCAGCAGCGTAGAAGCTAGCGGGGCTAAAGATACGCAGTATTTT. Translation gives CASSVEASGAKDTQYF.

This rearrangement joins TRBV28 to TRBJ1-5, with a tentative D call TRBD1 (5 bases). The CDR3 consists of 15 residues. CDR1 is MDHEN and CDR2 is SYDVKM in the germline V gene. Trimming removed 7 bases from V and 7 bases from J, with 20 bases in between. CDR3 bases: TGTGCCAGCACCCTAGAGAAGGGGTTGGTCCAGCCCCAGCATTTT. This gives the protein CASTLEKGLVQPQHF.

The gene calls are TRBV27 and TRBJ2-7; 7 positions agree with TRBD1. The CDR3 has 15 amino acids. Per the germline V gene, CDR1 is MNHEY and CDR2 is SMNVEV (reference sequence). V trimming: 4 bases; J trimming: 3 bases; junction bases outside the gene matches: 9. The chain's CDR3 is CASSSRGQESYEQYF. The CDR3 DNA reads as TGTGCCAGCAGTTCGAGAGGACAGGAGAGCTACGAGCAGTACTTC.

The chain couples TRBV7-9 to TRBJ2-1; maybe TRBD2 (6 bases). The CDR3 extends over 17 amino acids. The germline CDR1 and CDR2 sequences are SEHNR and FQNEAQ (reference sequence). V was trimmed by 5 bases and J by 9 bases, leaving 26 bases between them. The CDR3 DNA is TGTGCCAGCAGCCTCCCGACTAGTCTTGGTTTTACCGGTGAGCAGTTCTTC. Its translation: CASSLPTSLGFTGEQFF.

The V and J genes are TRBV15 and TRBJ2-7, with 7 bases fitting TRBD1. There are 15 residues in the CDR3. CDR1 and CDR2 from the germline V gene are LNHNV and YYDKDF (reference sequence). Losses at the gene ends were 0 bases for V and 3 bases for J; bases not matched to a gene: 5. Here the CDR3 DNA reads TGTGCCACCAGCAGAGACCTAGGGACAGACTACGAGCAGTACTTC. Amino acids: CATSRDLGTDYEQYF.

This rearrangement joins TRBV4-1 to TRBJ2-1; TRBD2 matches 7 bases. With V trimmed by 8 bases and J by 3 bases, 10 bases remained unmatched. The germline V gene encodes CDR1 MGHRA and CDR2 YSYEKL. The CDR3 spans 15 residues. CDR3 nucleotide sequence: TGCGCCAGCGGGCTGGGGGAGGGGTTCTACAATGAGCAGTTCTTC. This encodes CASGLGEGFYNEQFF.

The V gene is TRBV9, the J gene TRBJ1-2; D gene ambiguous. This CDR3 has 15 residues. Trimming took 4 bases from V and 4 from J, leaving 17 bases between them. Germline CDR1 SGDLS, CDR2 YYNGEE. Here the CDR3 DNA reads TGTGCCAGCAGCCCGCGGGCCTTAGGCGGCTATGGCTACACCTTC. It yields the protein CASSPRALGGYGYTF.

The V and J genes are TRBV5-1 and TRBJ2-2; 13 nucleotides agree with TRBD2. The CDR3 contains 17 residues. V lost 3 bases and J lost 3; bases outside the gene matches: 5. Per germline, CDR1 SGHRS and CDR2 YFSETQ. In nucleotides, the CDR3 is TGCGCCAGCAGCTCCGGGACTAGCGGGGCACACACCGGGGAGCTGTTTTTT. This sequence encodes CASSSGTSGAHTGELFF.

This rearrangement joins TRBV27 to TRBJ1-6; D unclear. V shed 0 bases and J shed 7 bases, with 4 bases lying between them. Germline assignment: CDR1 MNHEY and CDR2 SMNVEV (reference sequence). The CDR3 has 13 residues. The CDR3 protein is CASSLSRNSPLHF. CDR3 nucleotides: TGTGCCAGCAGTTTATCGCGGAATTCACCCCTCCACTTT.

The chain links TRBV27 to TRBJ2-2; the match to TRBD2 covers 7 bases. Trimming removed 4 bases from V and 4 bases from J; junction bases left unmatched: 3. CDR1 is MNHEY, CDR2 SMNVEV, per germline (reference sequence). The CDR3 totals 14 residues. In DNA form, the CDR3 reads TGTGCCAGCAGTTGGGGGGGGGTCACCGGGGAGCTGTTTTTT. Residues: CASSWGGVTGELFF.

This clone appeared once. The chain uses TRBV4-2 and TRBJ1-5; D gene ambiguous. Germline values: CDR1 LGHNA, CDR2 YNFKEQ. Trimming pared 1 base from V and 0 bases from J, leaving 7 bases between. The CDR3 totals 15 residues. In DNA, the CDR3 is TGTGCCAGCAGCCAAGTGGCCTTTAGCAATCAGCCCCAGCATTTT. It translates to CASSQVAFSNQPQHF.

This sequence joins TRBV2 and TRBJ1-2; D possibly corresponds to TRBD1 (6 bases). V gave up 9 bases and J gave up 3 bases, with 14 bases separating them. The CDR3 has 13 amino acids. Looked up from germline, CDR1 is SNHLY and CDR2 is FYNNEI. CDR3 DNA sequence: TGTGCCAGTAGGGGGGGCGCGGACTATGGCTACACCTTC. It specifies CASRGGADYGYTF.

This clone was observed once. The chain links TRBV27 to TRBJ2-7; D gene ambiguous. V shed 4 bases and J shed 1 base, with 11 bases lying between them. The CDR3 is 14 residues long. Germline CDR1 is MNHEY and CDR2 is SMNVEV (reference sequence). The CDR3 sequence is CASSSDGLSYEQYF. CDR3 DNA: TGTGCCAGCAGTTCGGACGGCCTATCCTACGAGCAGTACTTC.

The chain couples TRBV4-1 to TRBJ2-7; 10 nucleotides align to TRBD1. The ends lost 1 base at V and 4 bases at J; junction bases unmatched: 1. Looked up from germline, CDR1 is MGHRA and CDR2 is YSYEKL. This CDR3 has 14 residues. CDR3 residues: CASSQGDRGYEQYF. CDR3 DNA: TGCGCCAGCAGCCAAGGGGACAGGGGATACGAGCAGTACTTC.